This T cell receptor beta chain derives from a study of T cell repertoires and HLA-DP antigens. Study information: One stimulator alloantigen differed from self by one groove amino acid; the other by ten.

In regard to this clone: The antigen is undetermined.

Study results and caveats: Clones undetected before culture averaged about 35% against one allele and about 50% against the other. The CD4+ repertoire was not split into naive and memory.

Method: immunoSEQ multiplex PCR; TCRdb's copy keeps in-frame clones and lacks some. The sample yields some 110,000 clones, around 93% seen once. The CDR3 is 16 amino acids. With 3 bases clipped from V and 4 bases from J, the junction kept 4 bases outside the gene matches. The sample was CD4+ T cells from PBMCs. The TCR sequence derives from a woman under 30 in good health and CMV-seronegative. The chain is built from TRBV23-1 and TRBJ2-3; TRBD2 matches at 13 bases. TRBV23-1 is an open reading frame whose function is uncertain. CDR3 sequence: CASSHTSGRASDTQYF. The CDR3 DNA reads as TGCGCCAGCAGTCATACTAGCGGGAGGGCGTCAGATACGCAGTATTTT.